This TCR beta chain was documented in a study of T cells after posttransplantation cyclophosphamide. The V gene's germline CDR1 is LNHNV and CDR2 YYDKDF (reference sequence). The CDR3 spans 12 residues. The germline V and J ends were trimmed by 8 bases and 1 base, with 9 bases remaining between them. The protocol was immunoSEQ multiplex PCR, while the TCRdb copy is restricted to in-frame clones and leaves out a portion. The sample yields 50,000 to 55,000 clones, just over 85% seen once. The sample was PBMCs. This TCR derives from a man aged 30-40 years with a blood cancer, CMV-positive, and with a related stem cell donor. V gene TRBV15 combines with J gene TRBJ2-7, with no clear D. The CDR3 bases are TGTGCCACCTCGCCGAGGTCCTACGAGCAGTACTTC. Amino acids: CATSPRSYEQYF.